These 28 T cell receptor beta chains were sequenced from one sample in a study of identical twins. TCRdb called the 5' RACE reads again in MiXCR, with one record for every CDR3 protein. The data show just over 500,000 distinct CDR3 sequences, approximately 22% seen once. The sample was also linked to a second study, of T cells expressing NK-cell markers.

The sample taken for sequencing was CD4+ T cells sorted from blood. All receptors derive from a woman aged 18 to 35 in good health.

This clonotype was seen only a few times. This rearrangement joins TRBV29-1 to TRBJ1-6; 8 positions match TRBD1. Germline V lookup: CDR1 SQVTM, CDR2 ANQGSEA. The length of the CDR3 is 13 residues. The trim removed 7 bases at V and 10 bases at J, leaving 9 bases unmatched. In nucleotides, the CDR3 is TGCAGCGCCATGGACAGGGCTGGATCACCCCTCCACTTT. Residues: CSAMDRAGSPLHF.

In its sample, this clonotype was seen a few times. The V and J genes are TRBV10-3 and TRBJ1-2; D is uncertain. Trimming left V 5 bases short and J 4 bases short, with 17 bases between. The CDR3 is made up of 15 amino acids. CDR1 and CDR2 from the germline V gene are ENHRY and SYGVKD. Written as DNA, the CDR3 is TGTGCCATCAGTACCTCCGGGCAGCCGATCTATGGCTACACCTTC. This encodes CAISTSGQPIYGYTF.

This clonotype came up a few times. The chain combines TRBV5-6 with TRBJ1-1; 7 nucleotides align to TRBD1. This CDR3 is 13 amino acids long. V dropped 3 bases and J dropped 11; count of bases not matched to a gene: 10. Germline loops: CDR1 SGHDT, CDR2 YYEEEE. Here the CDR3 DNA reads TGTGCCAGCAGCTACCGACAGGGAAGGTTGGCTTTCTTT. Protein: CASSYRQGRLAFF.

The chain employs TRBV6-2 or TRBV6-3 and TRBJ2-1; D is unresolved. Looked up from germline, CDR1 is MNHEY and CDR2 is SVGEGT. The V and J ends lost 11 bases and 0 bases respectively, with 11 bases between them. The CDR3 sequence is 13 residues long. The CDR3: CAAGLDSYNEQFF. Written as DNA, the CDR3 is TGTGCCGCCGGGCTAGACTCCTACAATGAGCAGTTCTTC.

This sequence joins TRBV10-1 and TRBJ2-7; possibly TRBD2 for D (6 bases). The CDR3 covers 15 residues. CDR1 and CDR2 from the germline V gene are WNHNN and SYGVQD (reference sequence). Trimming shortened V by 2 bases and J by 0 bases, and 11 bases separated the two germline ends. CDR3 DNA: TGCGCCAGCAGTGAGGGGACTGGAAGCTCCTACGAGCAGTACTTC. Translating it yields CASSEGTGSSYEQYF.

This clonotype was found a few times. The chain couples TRBV7-9 to TRBJ2-3; no firm D call. With 7 bases removed from V and 2 bases from J, the gap between germline ends came to 4 bases. CDR3 size: 11 residues. Germline CDR1 and CDR2: SEHNR and FQNEAQ (reference sequence). CDR3 bases: TGTGCCAGCACGGCCACAGATACGCAGTATTTT. Encoded protein: CASTATDTQYF.

This chain uses TRBV29-1 with TRBJ1-1; D is uncertain. The CDR3 runs 13 residues. V dropped 6 bases and J dropped 0 bases, with 11 bases sitting between them. Germline assignment: CDR1 SQVTM and CDR2 ANQGSEA. The CDR3 spells CSVRSIMNTEAFF. In nucleotides, the CDR3 is TGCAGCGTCCGGTCAATCATGAACACTGAAGCTTTCTTT.

The rearrangement joins TRBV5-1 to TRBJ2-3; D is unresolved. The germline V gene has CDR1 SGHRS and CDR2 YFSETQ. The V and J ends lost 4 bases and 9 bases respectively, with 18 bases between them. This CDR3 is 14 amino acids long. The CDR3 loop reads CASSPSETRGTQYF. The DNA of the CDR3 is TGCGCCAGCAGCCCGTCGGAGACCCGAGGAACGCAGTATTTT.

V and J are TRBV5-1 and TRBJ2-2; 7 positions match TRBD2. The CDR3 extends over 17 amino acids. Trimming removed 4 bases from V and 0 bases from J; junction bases left unmatched: 9. The germline V gene encodes CDR1 SGHRS and CDR2 YFSETQ. CDR3 sequence reads: CASSPNPSGSNTGELFF. DNA for the CDR3: TGCGCCAGCAGCCCCAACCCTAGCGGTTCGAACACCGGGGAGCTGTTTTTT.

This clonotype was seen ten or more times. This chain uses TRBV20-1 with TRBJ2-4; a weak D match, TRBD2 (5 bases). CDR3 length: 12 residues. The V end lost 3 bases, the J end lost 6 bases, and 9 bases lay between the germline ends. Looked up from germline, CDR1 is DFQATT and CDR2 is SNEGSKA (reference sequence). CDR3 nucleotide sequence: TGCAGTGCTAGGATCAGCGGAAACATTCAGTACTTC. The encoded protein is CSARISGNIQYF.

The rearrangement links TRBV7-9 to TRBJ2-2, with D possibly TRBD1 on 5 matching bases. Germline V gene lookup returns CDR1 SEHNR and CDR2 FQNEAQ (reference sequence). V was cut by 2 bases and J by 0 bases, with 7 bases left in between. CDR3 size: 15 residues. The CDR3 loop reads CASSLWGANTGELFF. The DNA for the CDR3 is TGTGCCAGCAGCTTATGGGGCGCGAACACCGGGGAGCTGTTTTTT.

This clonotype was seen a few times. The chain is built from TRBV7-2 and TRBJ2-7, with 8 bases matching TRBD2. Germline V gives CDR1 SGHTA, CDR2 FQGNSA. The CDR3 runs to 14 residues. V was pared by 1 base and J by 7 bases, with 6 bases of the junction left unmatched. The CDR3 sequence is CASSLVERGLEQYF. The CDR3 DNA sequence: TGTGCCAGCAGCTTAGTCGAGCGGGGGTTAGAGCAGTACTTC.

The sample holds one count of this clonotype. CDR3 DNA sequence: TGTGCCAGCAGACGGACAGGGCCCGGATCGCTCTACGAGCAGTACTTC. As protein: CASRRTGPGSLYEQYF. The chain has TRBV6-1 and TRBJ2-7, with 8 bases aligning to TRBD1. The trim removed 6 bases at V and 3 bases at J, leaving 13 bases unmatched. Germline CDR1 is MNHNS and CDR2 is SASEGT. This CDR3 contains 16 residues.

This clonotype was observed a few times. The chain employs TRBV15 and TRBJ1-5; no definite D call. Trimming stripped 1 base from V and 8 bases from J, with 15 bases between. The CDR3 extends over 15 amino acids. Looked up from germline, CDR1 is LNHNV and CDR2 is YYDKDF (reference sequence). The CDR3 coding sequence is TGTGCCACCAGCAGAGTCTATGGAGGGAAGGAGCCCCAGCATTTT. Translation gives CATSRVYGGKEPQHF.

The rearrangement uses TRBV11-3 and TRBJ1-2, with D unclear. Trimming took off 3 bases at V and 4 bases at J, with 9 bases between the two ends. Germline V gene lookup returns CDR1 SGHNT and CDR2 YENEEA. The CDR3 is made up of 13 amino acids. CDR3 DNA sequence: TGTGCCAGCAGCTTCCAGTTGGGCTATGGCTACACCTTC. Translated: CASSFQLGYGYTF.

The V gene is TRBV6-4, the J gene TRBJ2-5; 12 bases map to TRBD2. Unmatched junction bases numbered 1, after V lost 0 bases and J lost 5 bases. The germline gives CDR1 MRHNA, CDR2 SNTAGT. The CDR3 runs 15 residues. CDR3 sequence: CASSDSGTSGETQYF. For the CDR3, the DNA is TGTGCCAGCAGTGACTCGGGGACTAGCGGGGAGACCCAGTACTTC.

The chain recombines TRBV20-1 with TRBJ1-6, with D unclear. CDR3 length equals 14 residues. The germline gives CDR1 DFQATT, CDR2 SNEGSKA (reference sequence). Trimming stripped 1 base from V and 1 base from J, with 5 bases between. The CDR3 bases are TGCAGTGCTAGAGTGGGGTCCTATAATTCACCCCTCCACTTT. Translating gives CSARVGSYNSPLHF.

This clonotype turned up a few times. The chain links TRBV12-3 or TRBV12-4 to TRBJ2-7, with D hard to call. The CDR3 covers 12 residues. V gave up 3 bases and J gave up 6 bases, with 9 bases separating them. In DNA, the CDR3 is TGTGCCAGCAGTTTTTCGGTCGGCGAGCAGTACTTC. This sequence encodes CASSFSVGEQYF.

The chain employs TRBV12-3 or TRBV12-4 and TRBJ2-7, with 9 bases aligning to TRBD2. The CDR3 extends over 15 amino acids. V was clipped by 5 bases and J by 4 bases; unmatched bases: 9. CDR3 residues: CASSRSTSGYYEQYF. The CDR3 bases are TGTGCCAGCAGTCGCTCGACTAGCGGCTATTACGAGCAGTACTTC.

The chain employs TRBV7-6 and TRBJ2-5; 7 bases line up with TRBD2. Germline V lookup: CDR1 SGHVS, CDR2 FNYEAQ. The CDR3 is 17 residues long. The trim removed 0 bases at V and 1 base at J, leaving 8 bases unmatched. The CDR3 spells CASSLARVAGPQETQYF. The CDR3 DNA reads TGTGCCAGCAGCTTAGCGCGGGTAGCGGGCCCCCAAGAGACCCAGTACTTC.

V gene TRBV6-2 or TRBV6-3 combines with J gene TRBJ1-1, with D possibly matching TRBD1 (6 bases). The germline CDR1 and CDR2 sequences are MNHEY and SVGEGT. V shed 6 bases and J shed 4 bases, with 24 bases lying between them. This CDR3 spans 17 amino acids. The CDR3 loop is CASSGPGRIIGGTEAFF. DNA for the CDR3: TGTGCCAGCAGCGGACCCGGGCGCATCATAGGGGGCACTGAAGCTTTCTTT.

The rearrangement joins TRBV6-1 to TRBJ2-3; 8 bases align to TRBD1. Trimming took 6 bases from V and 5 from J; bases not matched to a gene: 7. Germline CDR1 and CDR2: MNHNS and SASEGT. This CDR3 contains 14 residues. The CDR3 nucleotides are TGTGCCAGCAGAGGACAGGGCAGAGGAGATACGCAGTATTTT. It yields the protein CASRGQGRGDTQYF.

The chain joins TRBV6-5 to TRBJ1-2; D not certain. The CDR3 totals 14 residues. The germline V and J ends were trimmed by 0 bases and 2 bases, with 7 bases remaining between them. CDR1 and CDR2 (germline): MNHEY, SVGAGI. The CDR3 DNA follows: TGTGCCAGCAGTTACTCGAGGGTCAACTATGGCTACACCTTC. It codes for CASSYSRVNYGYTF.

V usage is TRBV4-2 and J usage is TRBJ1-3; D ambiguous. Deletions cut 0 bases from V and 3 bases from J, with 9 bases between. Germline assignment: CDR1 LGHNA and CDR2 YNFKEQ. This CDR3 contains 15 residues. CDR3 protein: CASSQDGGRGNTIYF. CDR3 nucleotides: TGTGCCAGCAGCCAAGACGGCGGTCGTGGAAACACCATATATTTT.

Many counts were recorded for this clonotype. The chain joins TRBV29-1 to TRBJ2-4; possible D gene TRBD2, 6 bases. The CDR3 length is 11 residues. Germline lookup yields CDR1 SQVTM and CDR2 ANQGSEA. V dropped 6 bases and J dropped 9 bases, with 12 bases sitting between them. CDR3 amino acids: CSVRPRGIQYF. The CDR3 coding sequence is TGCAGCGTCCGGCCGCGGGGCATTCAGTACTTC.

V is TRBV25-1 and J is TRBJ2-7; perhaps D is TRBD1 or TRBD2 (5 bases each). Germline CDR1 MGHDK, CDR2 SYGVNS. The length of the CDR3 is 17 residues. Trimming took 6 bases from V and 5 from J, leaving 26 bases between them. CDR3 nucleotides: TGTGCCAGCAGGCCTGGGTTCGGGACGCCAACCCCCCACGAGCAGTACTTC. Protein: CASRPGFGTPTPHEQYF.

Only a few counts were recorded for this clonotype. The CDR3 protein is CASSSGTSGTDEQFF. CDR3 DNA sequence: TGTGCCAGCAGCTCCGGGACTAGCGGGACCGATGAGCAGTTCTTC. The chain employs TRBV7-2 and TRBJ2-1; 13 bases line up with TRBD2. The ends lost 4 bases at V and 8 bases at J; junction bases unmatched: 5. The V gene's germline CDR1 is SGHTA and CDR2 FQGNSA. The CDR3 contains 15 residues.

The rearrangement links TRBV7-2 to TRBJ2-5; maybe TRBD2 (6 bases). The V end lost 6 bases, the J end lost 1 base, and 15 bases lay between the germline ends. This CDR3 region has 15 residues. CDR1 and CDR2 (germline): SGHTA, FQGNSA. This CDR3 is CASSLSSGSQETQYF. DNA of the CDR3: TGTGCCAGCAGTCTCAGCTCCGGGAGCCAAGAGACCCAGTACTTC.